This T cell receptor beta chain was captured by sequencing in a study of PD-1 blockade in mismatch repair-deficient tumors. Study conclusions and caveats: Tumor-resident clones, often undetectable pretreatment in blood, expanded then contracted after pembrolizumab.

The CDR3 length is 14 residues. The trim removed 2 bases at V and 8 bases at J, leaving 8 bases unmatched. Germline assignment: CDR1 SGHRS and CDR2 YFSETQ. Concerning this clone itself: What it binds is unknown.

Profiled with immunoSEQ multiplex PCR; TCRdb holds only in-frame clones, not every one. The sample consists of about 79,000 clones, approximately 81% of them appearing once. This sequence was found in an adult with mismatch repair-deficient cancer. The sequencing here drew on peripheral blood, taken 44 weeks after starting pembrolizumab. The chain links TRBV5-1 to TRBJ1-2; the match to TRBD1 covers 8 bases. This chain's CDR3 is CASSLEPRQGGYTF. The CDR3 DNA reads TGCGCCAGCAGCTTAGAACCCAGACAGGGGGGCTACACCTTC.